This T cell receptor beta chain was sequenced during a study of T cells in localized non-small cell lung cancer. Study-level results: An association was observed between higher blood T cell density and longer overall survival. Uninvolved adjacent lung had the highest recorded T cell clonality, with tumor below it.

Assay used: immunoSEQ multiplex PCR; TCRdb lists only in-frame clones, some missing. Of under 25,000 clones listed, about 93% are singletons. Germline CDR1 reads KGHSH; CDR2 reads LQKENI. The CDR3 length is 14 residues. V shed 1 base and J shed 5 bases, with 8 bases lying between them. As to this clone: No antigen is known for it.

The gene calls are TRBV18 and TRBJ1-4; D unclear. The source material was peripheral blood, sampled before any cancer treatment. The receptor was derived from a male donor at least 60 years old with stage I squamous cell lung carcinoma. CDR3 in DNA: TGTGCCAGCTCACCACAGCTCGGGAATGAAAAACTGTTTTTT. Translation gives CASSPQLGNEKLFF.